This is a list of T cell receptor beta chains from one sample in a study of T cell repertoires in cytomegalovirus infection. Via MiXCR, TCRdb re-called the reads, giving one row per CDR3 protein. The sample records approximately 1,000,000 distinct CDR3 sequences, 30% to 40% being singletons. These receptors lack a known antigen. Here the sequenced sample was cultured CD8+ T cells from PBMCs, taken from culture after CMV antigen stimulation. These receptors were obtained from a human donor in good health (CMV status not recorded). Some clones in this sample may be carry-over from other donors' samples. CDR3s leave out the opening cysteine and the closing phenylalanine or tryptophan. The order of the fields is J gene, V gene, CDR3 protein.

j_call: TRBJ2-3; v_call: TRBV19; cdr3_aa: ATSLGHTQY
j_call: TRBJ2-3; v_call: TRBV5-6; cdr3_aa: ASRATGQKTDTQY
j_call: TRBJ2-1; v_call: TRBV12-3/TRBV12-4; cdr3_aa: ASSGTSGAQSLYNEQF
j_call: TRBJ1-2; v_call: TRBV5-6; cdr3_aa: ASSGRTDPSCYT
j_call: TRBJ1-1; v_call: TRBV19; cdr3_aa: ASTPGALNTEAF
j_call: TRBJ1-2; v_call: TRBV5-1; cdr3_aa: ASSSDRSAGGGYT
j_call: TRBJ1-5; v_call: TRBV6-2/TRBV6-3; cdr3_aa: ASSLGAAGQPQH
j_call: TRBJ2-5; v_call: TRBV10-2; cdr3_aa: ASSESSGVPLETQY
j_call: TRBJ1-5; v_call: TRBV24-1; cdr3_aa: ATSASGGQPQH
j_call: TRBJ2-1; v_call: TRBV25-1; cdr3_aa: ASSDPGLAGGSSYNEQF
j_call: TRBJ1-2; v_call: TRBV20-1; cdr3_aa: SARGGGTYGYT
j_call: TRBJ1-3; v_call: TRBV12-3/TRBV12-4; cdr3_aa: ASRSGSGNTIY
j_call: TRBJ2-3; v_call: TRBV27; cdr3_aa: ASSLTGTPQNTQY
j_call: TRBJ2-5; v_call: TRBV7-9; cdr3_aa: ASSPARTGQETQY
j_call: TRBJ2-5; v_call: TRBV23-1; cdr3_aa: ASSPPGAGSETQY
j_call: TRBJ1-2; v_call: TRBV29-1; cdr3_aa: SVDGTGSDYGYT
j_call: TRBJ1-3; v_call: TRBV7-2; cdr3_aa: ASSLYPGQGSNTIY
j_call: TRBJ1-1; v_call: TRBV28; cdr3_aa: ASKGGASRGTEAF
j_call: TRBJ2-3; v_call: TRBV7-2; cdr3_aa: ASRDLGPDTQY
j_call: TRBJ1-1; v_call: TRBV20-1; cdr3_aa: SAPRQAVGPEAF
j_call: TRBJ1-6; v_call: TRBV7-6; cdr3_aa: ASSPRAGGSSYNSPLH
j_call: TRBJ1-2; v_call: TRBV12-5; cdr3_aa: ASGLVPIYGYT
j_call: TRBJ1-3; v_call: TRBV5-1; cdr3_aa: ASSLQGNDFSGNTIY
j_call: TRBJ2-3; v_call: TRBV11-2; cdr3_aa: ASSLWTSWGRSDTQY
j_call: TRBJ2-1; v_call: TRBV6-2/TRBV6-3; cdr3_aa: ASSYFRGRSYNEQF
j_call: TRBJ2-3; v_call: TRBV2; cdr3_aa: ASSVEGSRTDTQY
j_call: TRBJ1-5; v_call: TRBV27; cdr3_aa: ASRQAGSNQPQH
j_call: TRBJ2-3; v_call: TRBV27; cdr3_aa: ASSFFPRDREYVTDTQY
j_call: TRBJ2-7; v_call: TRBV15; cdr3_aa: ATSRERVSVYEQY
j_call: TRBJ2-1; v_call: TRBV4-1; cdr3_aa: ASSQGEGDYNEQF
j_call: TRBJ1-2; v_call: TRBV7-2; cdr3_aa: ASSLRGTDPTNYGYT
j_call: TRBJ2-7; v_call: TRBV7-3; cdr3_aa: ASSIRVNEQY
j_call: TRBJ2-7; v_call: TRBV7-2; cdr3_aa: ASSNPGQAVEQY
j_call: TRBJ2-4; v_call: TRBV5-1; cdr3_aa: ASSLYEGTKNIQY
j_call: TRBJ2-3; v_call: TRBV6-1; cdr3_aa: ASSEQSGGALDTQY
j_call: TRBJ1-1; v_call: TRBV5-1; cdr3_aa: ASSPATGNTEAF
j_call: TRBJ1-5; v_call: TRBV28; cdr3_aa: ASSLLITPGQGSKNQPQH
j_call: TRBJ2-2; v_call: TRBV4-1; cdr3_aa: ASSPLMNTGELF
j_call: TRBJ1-3; v_call: TRBV7-9; cdr3_aa: ASSLALRTAGNTIY
j_call: TRBJ1-3; v_call: TRBV7-9; cdr3_aa: ASSLVGKSSGNTIY
j_call: TRBJ2-2; v_call: TRBV12-3/TRBV12-4; cdr3_aa: ASSLPGLAPPDTGELF
j_call: TRBJ2-1; v_call: TRBV27; cdr3_aa: ASRTTDREGNEQF
j_call: TRBJ2-1; v_call: TRBV6-5; cdr3_aa: ASSYSLWGPGPTNIYEQF
j_call: TRBJ2-1; v_call: TRBV20-1; cdr3_aa: SARVPGQGYNEQF
j_call: TRBJ2-3; v_call: TRBV12-3/TRBV12-4; cdr3_aa: ASSFVDRRLTDTQY